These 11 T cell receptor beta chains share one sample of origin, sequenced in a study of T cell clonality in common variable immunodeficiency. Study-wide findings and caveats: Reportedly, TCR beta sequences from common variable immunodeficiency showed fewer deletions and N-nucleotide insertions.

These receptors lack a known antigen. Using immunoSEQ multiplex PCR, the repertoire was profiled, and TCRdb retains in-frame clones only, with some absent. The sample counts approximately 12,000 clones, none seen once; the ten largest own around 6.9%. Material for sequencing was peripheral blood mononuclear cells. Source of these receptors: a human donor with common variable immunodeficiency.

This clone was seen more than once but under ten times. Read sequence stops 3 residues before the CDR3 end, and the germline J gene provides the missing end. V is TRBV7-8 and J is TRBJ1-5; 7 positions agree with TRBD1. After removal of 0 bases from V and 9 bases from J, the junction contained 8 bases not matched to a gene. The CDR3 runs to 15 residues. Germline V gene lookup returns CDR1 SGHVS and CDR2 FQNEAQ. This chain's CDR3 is CASSLAGTVAGPQHF. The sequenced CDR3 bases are TGTGCCAGCAGCTTAGCGGGGACAGTTGCCGGGCCC.

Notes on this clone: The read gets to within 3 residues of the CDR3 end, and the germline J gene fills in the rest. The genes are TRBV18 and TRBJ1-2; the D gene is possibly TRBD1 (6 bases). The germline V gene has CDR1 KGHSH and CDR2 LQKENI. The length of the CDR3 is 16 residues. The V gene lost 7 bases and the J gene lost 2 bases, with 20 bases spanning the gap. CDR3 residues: CASLPKTGTPNYGYTF. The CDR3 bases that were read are TGTGCCAGCTTGCCTAAAACAGGGACACCGAACTATGGC.

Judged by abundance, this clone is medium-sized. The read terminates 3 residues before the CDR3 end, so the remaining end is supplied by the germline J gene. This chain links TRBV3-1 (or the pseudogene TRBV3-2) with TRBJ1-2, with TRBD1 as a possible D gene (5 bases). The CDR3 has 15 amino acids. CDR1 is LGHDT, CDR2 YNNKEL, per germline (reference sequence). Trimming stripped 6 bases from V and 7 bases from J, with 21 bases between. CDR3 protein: CASRLRGDNTRGYTF. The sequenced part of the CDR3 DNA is TGTGCCAGCAGACTTAGGGGTGATAATACCCGTGGC.

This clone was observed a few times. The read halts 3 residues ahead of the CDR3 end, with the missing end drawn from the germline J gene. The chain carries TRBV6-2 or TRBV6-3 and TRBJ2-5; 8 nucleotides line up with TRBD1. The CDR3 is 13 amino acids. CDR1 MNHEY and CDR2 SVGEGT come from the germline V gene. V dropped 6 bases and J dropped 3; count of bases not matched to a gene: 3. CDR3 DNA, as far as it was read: TGTGCCAGCAGACGGACAGGGAAAGAGACC. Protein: CASRRTGKET. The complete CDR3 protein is CASRRTGKETQYF.

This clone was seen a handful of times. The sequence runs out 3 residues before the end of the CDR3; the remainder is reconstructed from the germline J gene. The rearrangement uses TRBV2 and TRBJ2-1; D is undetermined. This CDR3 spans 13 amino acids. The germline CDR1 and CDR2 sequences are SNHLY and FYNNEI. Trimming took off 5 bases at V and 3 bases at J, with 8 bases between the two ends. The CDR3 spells CASSLAGYNEQFF. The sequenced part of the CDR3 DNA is TGTGCCAGCAGTTTGGCAGGCTACAATGAG.

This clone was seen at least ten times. CDR3 bases read: TGTGCCAGTAGAGGGACAGGTTCCTCCTACGAG. This gives the protein CASRGTGSSYE. The CDR3 in its entirety is CASRGTGSSYEQYF. The V gene is TRBV19, the J gene TRBJ2-7; 8 nucleotides agree with TRBD1. Coverage ceases 3 residues before the CDR3 finishes, and the germline J gene fills in the end. The V gene end was trimmed by 6 bases and the J gene end by 0 bases; junction bases not matched to a gene: 4. This CDR3 is built from 14 residues. The germline V gene has CDR1 LNHDA and CDR2 SQIVND (reference sequence).

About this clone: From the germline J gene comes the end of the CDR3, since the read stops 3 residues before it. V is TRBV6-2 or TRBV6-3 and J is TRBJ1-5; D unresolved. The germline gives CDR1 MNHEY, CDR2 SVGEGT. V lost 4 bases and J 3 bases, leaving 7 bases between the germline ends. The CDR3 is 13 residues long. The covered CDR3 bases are TGTGCCAGCAGTTGGTCAGTCAATCAGCCC. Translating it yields CASSWSVNQP. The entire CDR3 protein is CASSWSVNQPQHF.

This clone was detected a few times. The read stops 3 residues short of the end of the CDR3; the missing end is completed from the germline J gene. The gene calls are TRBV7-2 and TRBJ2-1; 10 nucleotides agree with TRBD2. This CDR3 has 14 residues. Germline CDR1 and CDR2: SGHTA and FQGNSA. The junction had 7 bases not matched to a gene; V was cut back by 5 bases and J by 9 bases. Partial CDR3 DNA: TGTGCCAGCAGCCCTAGCGGGGGAGGGGGTGAG. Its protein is CASSPSGGGGE. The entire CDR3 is CASSPSGGGGEQFF.

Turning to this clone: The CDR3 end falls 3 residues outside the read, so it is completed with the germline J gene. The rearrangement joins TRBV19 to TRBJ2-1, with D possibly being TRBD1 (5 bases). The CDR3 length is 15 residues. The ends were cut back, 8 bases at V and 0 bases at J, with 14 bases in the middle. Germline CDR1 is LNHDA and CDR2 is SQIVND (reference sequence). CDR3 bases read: TGTGCCAGTTCACAGGTAGGAAGCTCCTACAATGAG. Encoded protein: CASSQVGSSYNE. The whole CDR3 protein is CASSQVGSSYNEQFF. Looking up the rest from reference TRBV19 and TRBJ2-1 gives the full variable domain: DGGITQSPKYLFRKEGQNVTLSCEQNLNHDAMYWYRQDPGQGLRLIYYSQIVNDFQKGDIAEGYSVSREKKESFPLTVTSAQKNPTAFYLCASSQVGSSYNEQFFGPGTRLTVL.

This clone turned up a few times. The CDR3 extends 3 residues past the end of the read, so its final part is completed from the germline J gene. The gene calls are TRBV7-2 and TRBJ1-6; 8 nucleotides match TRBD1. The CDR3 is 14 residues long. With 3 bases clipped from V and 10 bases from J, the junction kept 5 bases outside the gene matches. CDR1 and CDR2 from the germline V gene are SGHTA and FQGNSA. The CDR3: CASSLTDRGSPLHF. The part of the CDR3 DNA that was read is TGTGCCAGCAGCTTGACCGACAGGGGATCACCC.

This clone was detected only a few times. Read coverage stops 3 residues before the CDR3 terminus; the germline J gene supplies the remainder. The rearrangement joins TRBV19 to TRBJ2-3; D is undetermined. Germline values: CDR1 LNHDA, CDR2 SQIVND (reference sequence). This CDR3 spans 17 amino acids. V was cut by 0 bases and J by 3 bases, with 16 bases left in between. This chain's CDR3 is CASSIDQGRPETDTQYF. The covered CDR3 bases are TGTGCCAGTAGTATAGATCAAGGCAGGCCTGAGACAGATACG. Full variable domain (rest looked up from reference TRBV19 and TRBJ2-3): DGGITQSPKYLFRKEGQNVTLSCEQNLNHDAMYWYRQDPGQGLRLIYYSQIVNDFQKGDIAEGYSVSREKKESFPLTVTSAQKNPTAFYLCASSIDQGRPETDTQYFGPGTRLTVL.